The following is a TCR beta chain sequence with its context. Its antigen is still unknown. The data are from a study of CD8 T cells in ankylosing spondylitis. Findings and limits, study-wide: Reported data indicate significant enrichment of disease-linked clones within matched ankylosing spondylitis synovial fluid. Ankylosing spondylitis blood appeared to be characterized by a TCR beta motif of eight or nine highly homologous variants. As for the disease-linked clones, they showed a CD8+ phenotype and occurred at relatively low frequencies in peripheral blood.

The germline CDR1 and CDR2 sequences are SGHVS and FNYEAQ. J was trimmed by 4 bases and V by 5 bases; bases with no gene match: 4. The length of the CDR3 is 15 residues. TCRdb ran MiXCR on the 5' RACE reads and lists one entry per CDR3 protein. This table holds 350,000 or so distinct CDR3 sequences, 11% found once. The sample comprised blood, either unsorted or a sorted T cell fraction (not recorded which). The clonotype originates from a female donor with ankylosing spondylitis or in good health (not recorded which). The chain couples TRBV7-6 to TRBJ2-7; TRBD2 matches 14 bases. The CDR3 DNA is TGTGCCAGCAGCATCGGACTAGCGGGAGGTTACGAGCAGTACTTC. Translated: CASSIGLAGGYEQYF.